Listed below are T cell receptor beta chains from one sample, sequenced in a study of Graves' ophthalmopathy and Graves' hyperthyroidism. TCRdb reprocessed the multiplex PCR reads with MiXCR, giving one entry per CDR3 protein. The sample includes hundreds of thousands of distinct CDR3 sequences, over 40% of them seen just once. The sequenced material came from peripheral blood. These receptor sequences come from an adult man with Graves' ophthalmopathy. Both conserved end residues are part of each CDR3. D genes are given only for firm matches. Clone sizes are given selectively: once, few, many, or a class where the clone is expanded.

v_call	j_call	clone_size	d_call	cdr3_nt	cdr3_aa
TRBV7-9	TRBJ1-6	once	TRBD1	TGTGCCAGCAGCTTCTACCTCGGCCTGACAGGGCCTAATTCACCCCTCCACTTT	CASSFYLGLTGPNSPLHF
TRBV11-1	TRBJ1-2	.	TRBD1	TGTGCCAGCTCACCTACCTTTTCCGGACAGGGGACAGTCGGCTACACCTTC	CASSPTFSGQGTVGYTF
TRBV19	TRBJ1-2	many	TRBD1	TGTGCCAGTAGGAGGACAGGGCACTATGGCTACACCTTC	CASRRTGHYGYTF
TRBV19	TRBJ1-2	few	.	TGTGCCAGTAGTATTCGGGAGGACCCCCGGTGGGGCTACACCTTC	CASSIREDPRWGYTF
TRBV4-3	TRBJ1-2	many	.	TGCGCCAGCAGCCAAGGTTCAGGGAGTAACTATGGCTACACCTTC	CASSQGSGSNYGYTF
TRBV6-1	TRBJ1-5	.	.	TGTGCCACCCCCGACAGAAGCAATCAGCCCCAGCATTTT	CATPDRSNQPQHF
TRBV29-1	TRBJ1-1	.	.	TGCAGCGTTGAAGAAGTTTGGGAGACAGATACGAACACTGAAGCTTTCTTT	CSVEEVWETDTNTEAFF
TRBV5-1	TRBJ1-1	many	TRBD1	TGCGCCAGCAGCTGGGTGACAGGGATGAACACTGAAGCTTTCTTT	CASSWVTGMNTEAFF
TRBV2	TRBJ2-7	.	TRBD1	TGTGCCTGCCCCAGACAGGGCTTCCCCTACGAGCAGTACTTC	CACPRQGFPYEQYF
TRBV10-3	TRBJ1-2	many	TRBD1	TGTGCCACCGCCGGGACAGACCAAAACTATGGCTACACCTTC	CATAGTDQNYGYTF
TRBV6-1	TRBJ1-4	.	.	TGTGCCAGCAGTGAAGCGAAAACTAATGAAAAACTGTTTTTT	CASSEAKTNEKLFF
TRBV12-3/TRBV12-4	TRBJ1-4	many	.	TGTGCCAGCAGCCCGGGTTTGGTAGCAACTAATGAAAAACTGTTTTTT	CASSPGLVATNEKLFF
TRBV15	TRBJ1-2	few	.	TGTGCCACCAGCAGAGTGGCAGGGGAGACCCAGCCTGGCTACACCTTC	CATSRVAGETQPGYTF
TRBV5-1	TRBJ1-2	.	.	TGCGCCAGCATGGGTGGGCCGACTAACTATGGCTACACCTTC	CASMGGPTNYGYTF
TRBV7-9	TRBJ1-1	many	.	TGTGCCAGCAGCGAGAATGGATTCTCAGGGAGGTACACTGAAGCTTTCTTT	CASSENGFSGRYTEAFF
TRBV5-1	TRBJ2-5	few	.	TGCGCCAGCAGCTTGGACGGGATGGAGACCCAGTACTTC	CASSLDGMETQYF
TRBV19	TRBJ2-3	.	.	TGTGCCACCGACCCCCATGGGGCATTTGGCACAGATACGCAGTATTTT	CATDPHGAFGTDTQYF
TRBV2	TRBJ1-3	.	.	TGTGCCAGCAGTGCGCAGGGAGGACTCTCTGGAAACACCATATATTTT	CASSAQGGLSGNTIYF
TRBV24-1	TRBJ2-3	.	.	TGTGCCACCAGTGGCGACCCCGTCGGACTCGGGGGAAGCACAGATACGCAGTATTTT	CATSGDPVGLGGSTDTQYF
TRBV6-2/TRBV6-3	TRBJ2-2	.	.	TGTGCCAGCAGCACGGACCATGCGAACACCGGGGAGCTGTTTTTT	CASSTDHANTGELFF
TRBV3-1	TRBJ1-1	many	TRBD1	TGTGCCAGCAGCCGATATTCCGGGACAGGGGCAGTGAACACTGAAGCTTTCTTT	CASSRYSGTGAVNTEAFF
TRBV7-2	TRBJ2-7	many	.	TGTGCCAGCAGCTTATGGGTAGGGAATAACTACGAGCAGTACTTC	CASSLWVGNNYEQYF
TRBV7-2	TRBJ1-5	.	.	TGTGCCAGCAGCCAACAGGTTAGTCTGAATCAGCCCCAGCATTTT	CASSQQVSLNQPQHF
TRBV24-1	TRBJ1-4	few	.	TGTGCCTACCCGCAGCCAACTAATGAAAAACTGTTTTTT	CAYPQPTNEKLFF
TRBV7-6	TRBJ1-1	.	.	TGTGCCAGCAGCGGGGCCGCCGGTGTAGAGGGAGCTTTCTTT	CASSGAAGVEGAFF
TRBV2	TRBJ2-7	.	TRBD2	TGTGCCAGCCGGAAGCGGGGGGGGGTTTACGAGCAGTACTTC	CASRKRGGVYEQYF
TRBV19	TRBJ1-5	many	.	TGTGCCAGTAACTCCGGAGGAGGTCAGCCCCAGCATTTT	CASNSGGGQPQHF
TRBV19	TRBJ2-7	.	TRBD1	TGTGCCAGTAGTTCCGGGACAGGGTTTCTCGGCGAGCAGTGCTTC	CASSSGTGFLGEQCF
TRBV3-1	TRBJ2-7	few	.	TGTGCCAGCAGCCAAGATGCCAGGCGAGGCGAGCAGTACTTC	CASSQDARRGEQYF
TRBV13	TRBJ1-5	many	TRBD1	TGTGCCAGCAGCTCCCTTCCCGGGACAGGGGACCAGCCCCAGCATTTT	CASSSLPGTGDQPQHF
TRBV5-1	TRBJ1-4	few	.	TGCGCCAGCAGCCCGGTCGGCTGGGACACTAATGAAAAACTGTTTTTT	CASSPVGWDTNEKLFF
TRBV5-1	TRBJ1-3	.	.	TGCGCCAGCAGCACCGGGGACAACGCAAACTCTGGAAACACCATATATTTT	CASSTGDNANSGNTIYF
TRBV2	TRBJ2-7	many	TRBD2	TGTGCCAGCAGTTCCCGCCACCGGGACTACCAGTACTTC	CASSSRHRDYQYF
TRBV7-2	TRBJ1-5	many	.	TGTGCCAGCAGCCCCCCGGGTCCCGATTCGGATAGCAATCAGCCCCAGCATTTT	CASSPPGPDSDSNQPQHF
TRBV7-2	TRBJ2-2	once	.	TGTGCCAGCAGAGGGACCGGATTCGGGGAGCTGTTTTTT	CASRGTGFGELFF
TRBV2	TRBJ1-1	many	.	TGTGCCAGCAGTGAAAGGGCCGCGCTCACTGAAGCTTTCTTT	CASSERAALTEAFF
TRBV12-3/TRBV12-4	TRBJ1-5	many	TRBD1	TGTGCCAGCAGTTTAGGGACAGGGGGCGATCAGCCCCAGCATTTT	CASSLGTGGDQPQHF
TRBV25-1	TRBJ2-2	.	TRBD2	TGTGCCAGCAGTGACTTTTCTAGCGGGGGGCCCGGGGAGCTGTTTTTT	CASSDFSSGGPGELFF
TRBV5-6	TRBJ1-2	.	TRBD1	TGTGCCAGCAGCTTTCTTGACAGGGATACTGGCTACACCTTC	CASSFLDRDTGYTF
TRBV20-1	TRBJ2-3	.	.	TGCAGTGCTAGGCTCCCGCCGGATACGCAGTATTTT	CSARLPPDTQYF
TRBV4-1	TRBJ2-5	many	TRBD2	TGCGCCAGCAGCCAAGATCAAGGGAGGGTACAGACCCAGTACTTC	CASSQDQGRVQTQYF
TRBV5-6	TRBJ1-3	.	TRBD1	TGTGCCAGCAGCTTGGAACAGGGGGGAAACACCATATATTTT	CASSLEQGGNTIYF
TRBV30	TRBJ2-5	.	TRBD1	TGTGCCTGGAGTGGACAGGGTAAATTCCAAGAGACCCAGTACTTC	CAWSGQGKFQETQYF
TRBV5-1	TRBJ2-5	.	TRBD1	TGCGCCAGCAGCTTGTTACAGGGGCCGATCCAAGAGACCCAGTACTTC	CASSLLQGPIQETQYF
TRBV7-2	TRBJ1-4	.	.	TGTGCCAGCTCACCAATCGGCGGAGGCGTTGAAAAACTGTTTTTT	CASSPIGGGVEKLFF
TRBV19	TRBJ1-5	few	.	TGTGCCTGGAGTGTCGGAAACGGCAATCAGCCCCAGCATTTT	CAWSVGNGNQPQHF
TRBV7-2	TRBJ2-2	many	TRBD2	TGTGCCAGCAGCTTACAAGCGGGGGGGGGCACCGGGGAGCTGTTTTTT	CASSLQAGGGTGELFF
TRBV7-9	TRBJ2-7	many	.	TGTGCCAGCAGCTATCAGGAGGTCAGGGCCTCCGAGCAGTACTTC	CASSYQEVRASEQYF